This T cell receptor (beta chain) emerged from a study of T cell responses to AZD1222 COVID-19 vaccine. Study-level points and caveats: White British ancestry dominated among donors, who included more females, and clonal diversity was possibly underestimated. Close to half of spike-specific TCRs reportedly recognize unmutated variant regions. Repertoire sampling occurred only after the peak T cell response. Just a handful of AZD1222 recipients tested seropositive at baseline.

As regards this clone: Its antigen is as yet unknown.

This CDR3 comprises 15 residues. Germline V CDR1 and CDR2: SEHNR, FQNEAQ (reference sequence). The V gene lost 5 bases and the J gene lost 16 bases, with 27 bases spanning the gap. Assay used: immunoSEQ multiplex PCR; TCRdb lists only in-frame clones, some missing. The sample contains about 110,000 clones, 80% to 95% of which appear only once. This chain connects TRBV7-9 to TRBJ1-3; D may be TRBD1 (5 bases). The specimen was peripheral blood, collected on day 0 of AZD1222 vaccination. The sequence came from an adult in good health. In DNA form, the CDR3 reads TGTGCCAGCAGCCTTTTACGGGACGGCGCTCTCATTTCGTATTTT. Translation gives CASSLLRDGALISYF. Combining the CDR3 with reference TRBV7-9 and TRBJ1-3 gives the whole variable domain DTGVSQNPRHKITKRGQNVTFRCDPISEHNRLYWYRQTLGQGPEFLTYFQNEAQLEKSRLLSDRFSAERPKGSFSTLEIQRTEQGDSAMYLCASSLLRDGALISYFGEGSWLTVV.